This T cell receptor beta chain was captured by sequencing in a study of T cells in Graves' hyperthyroidism and ophthalmopathy. Turning to this clonotype: A read error may be the cause here, since a much bigger clone is one base away.

CDR3 length: 16 residues. Looked up from germline, CDR1 is KGHSH and CDR2 is LQKENI. Amplified TCR beta CDR3 regions came from RNA transcripts. A set of HTBI primers served as the primers for a first-round RT-PCR of the TCR CDR3. In TCRdb, the multiplex PCR reads were re-called with MiXCR into one record per CDR3 protein. Of about 410,000 distinct CDR3 sequences listed, roughly 14% are singletons. Sequencing was carried out using blood. The source is a man younger than 30 with Graves' ophthalmopathy. The chain uses TRBV18 and TRBJ2-5; tentatively, D is TRBD2 (5 bases). CDR3 region: CAGSPQGGRNQETQYF. The CDR3 DNA follows: TGTGCCGGCTCACCACAAGGAGGACGGAATCAAGAGACCCAGTACTTC.